These 24 T cell receptor beta chains originate from one sample sequenced in a study of blood T cell repertoires in COVID-19. TCRdb's table, derived via immunoSEQ multiplex PCR, lists solely in-frame clones and lacks some. Here the sample spans under 450,000 clones, approximately 86% being singletons. Sequencing used peripheral blood. The receptors here all came from a woman aged 60 to 75 with COVID-19, enrolled during active disease.

The chain links TRBV12-5 to TRBJ1-2; 8 bases fit TRBD1. There are 14 residues in the CDR3. After removal of 7 bases from V and 5 bases from J, the junction contained 9 bases not matched to a gene. CDR1 is LGHNT and CDR2 is FRNRAP in the germline V gene. The CDR3 DNA reads as TGTGCTAGTGCCGCGGACAGGGTTGGGTATGGCTACACCTTC. Translating it yields CASAADRVGYGYTF.

This clone was seen just once. V and J are TRBV29-1 and TRBJ2-1; 8 bases map to TRBD2. The CDR3 covers 13 residues. Germline trimming cut 4 bases from V and 4 bases from J; bases unmatched to any gene: 3. CDR1 is SQVTM and CDR2 is ANQGSEA in the germline V gene. CDR3 sequence (DNA): TGCAGCGTTGCACTAGCGGTTTACAATGAGCAGTTCTTC. This sequence encodes CSVALAVYNEQFF.

The V gene is TRBV18, the J gene TRBJ2-4; 7 bases line up with TRBD1. Germline-derived CDR1 and CDR2 are KGHSH and LQKENI. CDR3 size: 14 residues. The J segment lost 5 bases and the V segment lost 6 bases, leaving 7 bases of the junction unmatched. CDR3 coding DNA: TGTGCCAGCTCTCCTTCCGGACAGGAAAACATTCAGTACTTC. Translating it yields CASSPSGQENIQYF.

Here the CDR3 reads CASSLDRETQYF. The CDR3 DNA sequence: TGTGCCAGCAGCTTAGACCGGGAGACCCAGTACTTC. This chain connects TRBV7-7 to TRBJ2-5; D unresolved. Trimming took 1 base from V and 5 from J, leaving 5 bases between them. Germline V CDR1 and CDR2: SSHAT, FNYEAQ (reference sequence). CDR3 length: 12 amino acids.

The chain employs TRBV7-2 and TRBJ2-3; no firm D call. V was clipped by 3 bases and J by 2 bases, with 9 bases between them. Germline CDR1 and CDR2: SGHTA and FQGNSA. The CDR3 consists of 14 residues. The CDR3 bases are TGTGCCAGCAGCTTGCGGCAAACCACAGATACGCAGTATTTT. This sequence encodes CASSLRQTTDTQYF.

The DNA for the CDR3 is TGTGCCAGTAGTATAACCCCTACGTGGACAGATACGCAGTATTTT. Amino acid sequence: CASSITPTWTDTQYF. The chain is built from TRBV19 and TRBJ2-3; D gene ambiguous. The V end was cut by 2 bases, the J end by 3 bases, with 12 bases between. Germline V gives CDR1 LNHDA, CDR2 SQIVND (reference sequence). There are 15 residues in the CDR3.

The J gene is TRBJ1-4, the V gene TRBV6-1; D uncertain. Deletions cut 3 bases from V and 10 bases from J, with 9 bases between. Germline V gene lookup returns CDR1 MNHNS and CDR2 SASEGT. There are 12 residues in the CDR3. The CDR3 DNA follows: TGTGCCAGCAGTGATTTGGGCCGAAAACTGTTTTTT. It yields the protein CASSDLGRKLFF.

V is TRBV25-1 and J is TRBJ1-3, with a weak D call TRBD1 (5 bases). There are 15 residues in the CDR3. V was clipped by 6 bases and J by 7 bases, with 19 bases between them. Germline values: CDR1 MGHDK, CDR2 SYGVNS. CDR3 sequence: CASRPGDGDLNTIYF. The CDR3 DNA is TGTGCCAGCAGGCCGGGGGACGGGGACCTCAACACCATATATTTT.

The V gene is TRBV5-3, the J gene TRBJ1-1, with a possible D match to TRBD1 (6 bases). TRBV5-3 is an ORF for which the function is uncertain. The CDR3 has 17 amino acids. Trimming took 0 bases from V and 4 from J, leaving 19 bases between them. In DNA form, the CDR3 reads TGTGCCAGAAGCTTGGACGCCCGACAGGAGGATAGCACTGAAGCTTTCTTT. Translated: CARSLDARQEDSTEAFF.

This clone was counted once. The V call is TRBV6-5, the J call TRBJ1-4; D is uncertain. Trimming cost V 0 bases and J 4 bases, with 6 bases left between them. This CDR3 contains 14 residues. Germline V gives CDR1 MNHEY, CDR2 SVGAGI. As DNA, the CDR3 is TGTGCCAGCAGTTACTCGGCAGATAATGAAAAACTGTTTTTT. As protein: CASSYSADNEKLFF.

For this clone: This sample includes further DNA sequences coding for the same CDR3. Here the CDR3 reads CASSLRGGTEAFF. The CDR3 region has the DNA TGTGCCAGCAGTCTCCGCGGGGGAACTGAAGCTTTCTTT. J is TRBJ1-1 and V is TRBV12-3 or TRBV12-4, with D possibly being TRBD1 (5 bases). The germline V and J ends were trimmed by 5 bases and 5 bases, with 12 bases remaining between them. This CDR3 is built from 13 residues.

The rearrangement joins TRBV29-1 to TRBJ1-2, with TRBD1 matching over 7 bases. Per the germline V gene, CDR1 is SQVTM and CDR2 is ANQGSEA. This CDR3 spans 11 amino acids. With V trimmed by 7 bases and J by 6 bases, 5 bases remained unmatched. CDR3 amino acids: CSERQGDGYTF. CDR3 bases: TGCAGCGAACGACAGGGCGATGGCTACACCTTC.

The sample holds one count of this clone. J is TRBJ2-5 and V is TRBV7-2; a weak D match, TRBD2 (7 bases). The CDR3 has 19 residues. From germline, CDR1 is SGHTA and CDR2 FQGNSA. V was cut by 3 bases and J by 1 base, with 24 bases left in between. The CDR3 coding sequence is TGTGCCAGCAGCTTCCTAAGGGGGGGGCTGGCCACTTTCCAAGAGACCCAGTACTTC. Amino acid sequence: CASSFLRGGLATFQETQYF.

CDR3 region: CASSATGPGNQPQHF. DNA of the CDR3: TGTGCCAGCAGCGCCACAGGGCCGGGCAATCAGCCCCAGCATTTT. V and J are TRBV7-9 and TRBJ1-5; D possibly corresponds to TRBD1 (6 bases). Looked up from germline, CDR1 is SEHNR and CDR2 is FQNEAQ (reference sequence). The CDR3 runs 15 residues. Trimming stripped 5 bases from V and 2 bases from J, with 13 bases between.

The chain has TRBV30 and TRBJ1-1, with a tentative D call TRBD1 (5 bases). The CDR3 runs to 13 residues. CDR1 and CDR2 from the germline V gene are GTSNPN and SVGIG (reference sequence). Trimming shortened V by 0 bases and J by 10 bases, and 15 bases separated the two germline ends. DNA of the CDR3: TGTGCCTGGAGTGTTGGAGGGGCTGTAGGAGCTTTCTTT. Translated: CAWSVGGAVGAFF. Full variable domain (outside the CDR3, taken from reference TRBV30 and TRBJ1-1): SQTIHQWPATLVQPVGSPLSLECTVEGTSNPNLYWYRQAAGRGLQLLFYSVGIGQISSEVPQNLSASRPQDRQFILSSKKLLLSDSGFYLCAWSVGGAVGAFFGQGTRLTVV.

V and J are TRBV13 and TRBJ2-3; D not resolved. Germline CDR1 and CDR2: PRHDT and FYEKMQ (reference sequence). This CDR3 is 19 amino acids long. Trimming stripped 2 bases from V and 3 bases from J, with 24 bases between. The DNA of the CDR3 is TGTGCCAGCAGCTTAAGAACCGGTCTAGGTCCCGGCTGGACAGATACGCAGTATTTT. Translation: CASSLRTGLGPGWTDTQYF. Supplemented by reference TRBV13 and TRBJ2-3, the full variable domain reads AAGVIQSPRHLIKEKRETATLKCYPIPRHDTVYWYQQGPGQDPQFLISFYEKMQSDKGSIPDRFSAQQFSDYHSELNMSSLELGDSALYFCASSLRTGLGPGWTDTQYFGPGTRLTVL.

The chain recombines TRBV13 with TRBJ2-5, with 8 bases that match TRBD2. The CDR3 is made up of 14 amino acids. The V and J ends lost 3 bases and 5 bases, in that order; junction bases with no gene match: 5. The V gene's germline CDR1 is PRHDT and CDR2 FYEKMQ (reference sequence). CDR3 nucleotides: TGTGCCAGCAGCTTCGAAAGCGGGGGTGAGACCCAGTACTTC. Amino acid sequence: CASSFESGGETQYF.

This sequence joins TRBV11-3 and TRBJ2-6; D uncertain. Germline-derived CDR1 and CDR2 are SGHNT and YENEEA. The V end was cut by 5 bases, the J end by 4 bases, with 12 bases between. This CDR3 region has 15 residues. CDR3 nucleotide sequence: TGTGCCAGCAGCCTCCCCCAGTCCGGGGCCAACGTCCTGACTTTC. Translation gives CASSLPQSGANVLTF.

Only a few counts were recorded for this clone. This sequence joins TRBV4-2 and TRBJ2-7; 7 bases are shared with TRBD2. CDR1 LGHNA and CDR2 YNFKEQ come from the germline V gene. The CDR3 has 15 residues. The V and J ends lost 3 bases and 6 bases, in that order; junction bases with no gene match: 11. CDR3 bases: TGTGCCAGCAGCCAGGGCTGGGCGGGGGTCGGCGAGCAGTACTTC. Translated: CASSQGWAGVGEQYF.

The chain links TRBV7-3 to TRBJ1-1; 7 nucleotides align to TRBD1. V dropped 4 bases and J dropped 1; count of bases not matched to a gene: 3. The CDR3 has 14 residues. Germline V CDR1 and CDR2: SGHTA, FQGTGA. CDR3 coding DNA: TGTGCCAGCAGCTCGGGACAGCCGAACACTGAAGCTTTCTTT. Protein: CASSSGQPNTEAFF.

This chain links TRBV27 with TRBJ2-1; 8 bases fit TRBD2. The CDR3 has 15 amino acids. The V gene end was trimmed by 9 bases and the J gene end by 4 bases; junction bases not matched to a gene: 11. The V gene's germline CDR1 is MNHEY and CDR2 SMNVEV (reference sequence). The CDR3 loop is CASTPRASGYNEQFF. DNA of the CDR3: TGTGCCAGTACCCCTCGGGCTAGCGGGTACAATGAGCAGTTCTTC.

A remark on this clone: The junction departs from germline at one end; a sequencing error may be responsible. This chain connects TRBV19 to TRBJ2-1, with TRBD2 identical over 8 bases. The CDR3 loop spans 15 amino acids. Germline V CDR1 and CDR2: LNHDA, SQIVND (reference sequence). CDR3 sequence (DNA): TGTGCCAGTAAAGAAGCGGGGGCAGTCTACGATGAGCAGTTCTTC. This encodes CASKEAGAVYDEQFF.

The chain combines TRBV4-2 with TRBJ1-1; tentative D call: TRBD1 (5 bases). CDR1 is LGHNA, CDR2 YNFKEQ, per germline. Trimming removed 1 base from V and 4 bases from J, with 13 bases in between. The CDR3 spans 15 residues. CDR3 in DNA: TGTGCCAGCAGCCAAGGGGCGTCGGGGGGCACTGAAGCTTTCTTT. This sequence encodes CASSQGASGGTEAFF.

The genes are TRBV6-5 and TRBJ2-1, with D possibly matching TRBD2 (6 bases). Per germline, CDR1 MNHEY and CDR2 SVGAGI. The CDR3 has 14 amino acids. Trimming shortened V by 7 bases and J by 3 bases, and 13 bases separated the two germline ends. The CDR3 region is CASIRGNYYNEQFF. The CDR3 DNA is TGTGCCAGCATCCGGGGGAATTACTACAATGAGCAGTTCTTC.